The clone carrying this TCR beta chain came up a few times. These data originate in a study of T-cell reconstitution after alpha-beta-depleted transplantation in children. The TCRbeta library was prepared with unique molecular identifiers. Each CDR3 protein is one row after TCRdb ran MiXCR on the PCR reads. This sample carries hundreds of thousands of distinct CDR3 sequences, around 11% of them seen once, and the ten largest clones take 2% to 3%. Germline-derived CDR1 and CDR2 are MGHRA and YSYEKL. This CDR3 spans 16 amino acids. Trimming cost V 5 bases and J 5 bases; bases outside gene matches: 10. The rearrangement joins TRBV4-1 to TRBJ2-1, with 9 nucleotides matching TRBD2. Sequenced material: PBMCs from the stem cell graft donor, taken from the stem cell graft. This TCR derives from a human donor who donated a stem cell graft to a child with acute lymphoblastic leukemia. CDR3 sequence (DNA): TGCGCCAGCAGCGTCCCCAGAGCGGGGGGCAACAATGAGCAGTTCTTC. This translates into CASSVPRAGGNNEQFF.